Below are 12 T cell receptor beta chains sequenced from a single sample in a study of shared clonotypes between healthy human individuals. The naive CD8 population came from CD45RO-negative cells selected for CCR7, without terminally differentiated effector memory CD45RA+ cells. Sequencing was performed with immunoSEQ multiplex PCR; in TCRdb, only in-frame clones are kept and a portion is missing. Among a few million clones listed, just under 95% were seen once. Sequencing was done on a sample of naive CD8+ T cells from PBMCs. Receptors were obtained from a man between 18 and 29 years old in good health. Some clones in this sample may be carry-over from other donors' samples.

The gene calls are TRBV5-5 and TRBJ1-4; 9 positions match TRBD1. Germline CDR1 is SGHKS and CDR2 is YYEKEE (reference sequence). Losses at the gene ends were 4 bases for V and 2 bases for J; bases not matched to a gene: 12. This CDR3 spans 18 amino acids. The CDR3 bases are TGTGCCAGCAGCACCGGGACAGGGCGGGTGGTGACTAATGAAAAACTGTTTTTT. Protein product: CASSTGTGRVVTNEKLFF. Drawing the rest from reference TRBV5-5 and TRBJ1-4, the complete variable domain is DAGVTQSPTHLIKTRGQQVTLRCSPISGHKSVSWYQQVLGQGPQFIFQYYEKEERGRGNFPDRFSARQFPNYSSELNVNALLLGDSALYLCASSTGTGRVVTNEKLFFGSGTQLSVL.

The rearrangement joins TRBV11-3 to TRBJ2-2; a weak D match, TRBD1 (6 bases). V lost 6 bases to trimming and J lost 7 bases, with 12 bases between them. CDR3 size: 13 residues. CDR1 is SGHNT and CDR2 is YENEEA in the germline V gene. The CDR3 reads CASSDPGVGELFF. The CDR3 coding sequence is TGTGCCAGCAGTGACCCAGGGGTCGGGGAGCTGTTTTTT.

V usage is TRBV28 and J usage is TRBJ1-5; tentatively, D is TRBD1 (5 bases). The CDR3 spans 17 residues. Germline CDR1 reads MDHEN; CDR2 reads SYDVKM. V lost 2 bases, J lost 0 bases, and 14 bases lay in between. CDR3 sequence reads: CASSLIRGHYSNQPQHF. As DNA, the CDR3 is TGTGCCAGCAGTTTAATCCGGGGCCATTATAGCAATCAGCCCCAGCATTTT.

Of note for this clone: Mismatch with germline at one junction end may stem from a read error. J is TRBJ2-7 and V is TRBV10-2; D is ambiguous. CDR3 length: 15 amino acids. Germline V CDR1 and CDR2: WSHSY, SAAADI. CDR3 bases: TGCGCCAGCAGAGCGATGAAATTTGACTCCCACGAGCAGTACTTC. Translated, it gives CASRAMKFDSHEQYF.

Concerning this clone itself: Additional DNA sequences in this sample encode the identical CDR3. The V gene is TRBV15, the J gene TRBJ2-7, with D possibly matching TRBD1 (6 bases). The CDR3 is 14 residues long. Looked up from germline, CDR1 is LNHNV and CDR2 is YYDKDF (reference sequence). Trimming took 1 base from V and 1 from J, leaving 8 bases between them. As DNA, the CDR3 is TGTGCCACCAGCAGAGGCACAGGGTCCTACGAGCAGTACTTC. Protein: CATSRGTGSYEQYF.

The chain recombines TRBV7-8 with TRBJ2-1, with 10 bases that match TRBD2. CDR1 is SGHVS, CDR2 FQNEAQ, per germline. CDR3 size: 17 residues. J was trimmed by 6 bases and V by 3 bases; bases with no gene match: 11. The DNA for the CDR3 is TGTGCCAGCAGCTTGTTCGATGGTCTAGCGGGAGTCAATGAGCAGTTCTTC. Its protein is CASSLFDGLAGVNEQFF.

V gene TRBV6-1 combines with J gene TRBJ1-5; 9 nucleotides line up with TRBD1. J was trimmed by 5 bases and V by 5 bases; bases with no gene match: 7. The length of the CDR3 is 15 residues. The germline gives CDR1 MNHNS, CDR2 SASEGT. The CDR3 loop reads CASSPEYRGHQPQHF. The CDR3 DNA reads TGTGCCAGCAGTCCCGAATACAGGGGGCATCAGCCCCAGCATTTT.

The gene calls are TRBV11-2 and TRBJ2-1; 10 positions agree with TRBD1. J gave up 2 bases and V 3 bases, and 1 base lay outside the gene matches. The germline gives CDR1 SGHAT, CDR2 FQNNGV. The CDR3 runs 15 residues. The CDR3 loop is CASSFGQGAYNEQFF. The CDR3, as DNA: TGTGCCAGCAGCTTCGGACAGGGGGCCTACAATGAGCAGTTCTTC. Together with reference TRBV11-2 and TRBJ2-1, the CDR3 gives the full variable domain: EAGVAQSPRYKIIEKRQSVAFWCNPISGHATLYWYQQILGQGPKLLIQFQNNGVVDDSQLPKDRFSAERLKGVDSTLKIQPAKLEDSAVYLCASSFGQGAYNEQFFGPGTRLTVL.

This clone has just one count. J is TRBJ2-1 and V is TRBV9; D not certain. Germline lookup yields CDR1 SGDLS and CDR2 YYNGEE. CDR3 length: 12 residues. V was pared by 0 bases and J by 8 bases, with 6 bases between. CDR3 amino acids: CASSVVDHEQFF. The CDR3 DNA is TGTGCCAGCAGCGTAGTCGATCATGAGCAGTTCTTC.

The chain couples TRBV6-5 to TRBJ2-1; 10 bases map to TRBD2. The CDR3 has 15 residues. Per germline, CDR1 MNHEY and CDR2 SVGAGI. With 0 bases clipped from V and 6 bases from J, the junction kept 2 bases outside the gene matches. CDR3 sequence reads: CASSYSASGGNEQFF. CDR3 bases: TGTGCCAGCAGTTACTCGGCTAGCGGGGGCAATGAGCAGTTCTTC.

This clone was seen only once. The V and J genes are TRBV6-5 and TRBJ2-7; D is unclear. The CDR3 covers 14 residues. Germline loops: CDR1 MNHEY, CDR2 SVGAGI. V was cut by 6 bases and J by 3 bases, with 15 bases left in between. Here the CDR3 DNA reads TGTGCCAGCAGCGGTCTTCAGACACTCTACGAGCAGTACTTC. It specifies CASSGLQTLYEQYF.

The rearrangement uses TRBV19 and TRBJ2-2; D remains ambiguous. In germline, CDR1 is LNHDA, CDR2 SQIVND (reference sequence). The length of the CDR3 is 13 residues. V dropped 10 bases and J dropped 3 bases, with 12 bases sitting between them. The CDR3 sequence: CATGSPDTGELFF. In DNA, the CDR3 is TGTGCCACCGGGTCTCCCGACACCGGGGAGCTGTTTTTT. Full variable domain (missing parts from reference TRBV19 and TRBJ2-2): DGGITQSPKYLFRKEGQNVTLSCEQNLNHDAMYWYRQDPGQGLRLIYYSQIVNDFQKGDIAEGYSVSREKKESFPLTVTSAQKNPTAFYLCATGSPDTGELFFGEGSRLTVL.